A single sample is the source of the 30 T cell receptor beta chains below, sequenced in a study of shared clonotypes between healthy human individuals. TCRdb's table, derived via immunoSEQ multiplex PCR, lists solely in-frame clones and lacks some. The sample yields roughly 640,000 clones, around 74% seen once. Sequenced sample: memory CD4+ T cells sorted from blood. The sample's subset: CD45RA-negative fraction. Receptors were obtained from a woman in her twenties or thirties in good health.

This clone was observed at least ten times. The chain links TRBV6-5 to TRBJ1-2; maybe TRBD1 (5 bases). The CDR3 has 13 residues. V was clipped by 5 bases and J by 1 base, with 8 bases between them. Germline CDR1 MNHEY, CDR2 SVGAGI. CDR3 DNA sequence: TGTGCCAGCAGTCGACAGATTAACTATGGCTACACCTTC. Its translation is CASSRQINYGYTF.

V gene TRBV2 combines with J gene TRBJ2-6; 8 bases align to TRBD2. Germline assignment: CDR1 SNHLY and CDR2 FYNNEI. Unmatched junction bases numbered 2, after V lost 5 bases and J lost 2 bases. The CDR3 length is 15 residues. This CDR3 reads CASSRLATGANVLTF. The CDR3 DNA sequence: TGTGCCAGCAGTAGACTAGCGACTGGGGCCAACGTCCTGACTTTC.

The V gene is TRBV18, the J gene TRBJ2-7; 12 bases match TRBD2. Looked up from germline, CDR1 is KGHSH and CDR2 is LQKENI. V lost 2 bases to trimming and J lost 4 bases; unmatched junction nucleotides: 6. The CDR3 is 16 residues long. The CDR3 nucleotides are TGTGCCAGCTCACCAAGACTAGCGGGAGTTATTTACGAGCAGTACTTC. Amino acids: CASSPRLAGVIYEQYF.

The chain couples TRBV4-1 to TRBJ1-6; D call uncertain. The CDR3 is made up of 16 amino acids. Germline CDR1 and CDR2: MGHRA and YSYEKL. V gave up 0 bases and J gave up 9 bases, with 15 bases separating them. For the CDR3, the DNA is TGCGCCAGCAGCCAAGAATCTCTGGGGTCTGGTTCACCCCTCCACTTT. Translation gives CASSQESLGSGSPLHF.

The V and J genes are TRBV2 and TRBJ2-1; 15 bases align to TRBD2. V was pared by 9 bases and J by 7 bases, with 1 base of the junction left unmatched. The CDR3 runs 13 residues. CDR1 and CDR2 (germline): SNHLY, FYNNEI. The CDR3 is CARGLAGGNEQFF. CDR3 bases: TGTGCCAGAGGACTAGCGGGGGGGAATGAGCAGTTCTTC.

The chain uses TRBV5-6 and TRBJ2-2; 11 bases line up with TRBD2. Germline CDR1 SGHDT, CDR2 YYEEEE. This CDR3 is built from 16 residues. The ends lost 5 bases at V and 8 bases at J; junction bases unmatched: 11. DNA for the CDR3: TGTGCCAGCAGGGTGGCACTAGCGGGAGTATTAGGGGAGCTGTTTTTT. Translated, it gives CASRVALAGVLGELFF.

The sample holds a few counts of this clone. This chain uses TRBV5-4 with TRBJ2-3, with 9 bases that match TRBD2. V was pared by 3 bases and J by 5 bases, with 16 bases of the junction left unmatched. The CDR3 spans 18 residues. CDR1 and CDR2 (germline): SGHNT, YYREEE (reference sequence). The CDR3 loop reads CASSSNQGGGRAGDTQYF. Here the CDR3 DNA reads TGTGCCAGCAGCTCCAACCAGGGTGGCGGGAGGGCCGGAGATACGCAGTATTTT.

The chain links TRBV16 to TRBJ2-7, with D unclear. Per germline, CDR1 KGHSY and CDR2 FQNENV. The germline V and J ends were trimmed by 6 bases and 3 bases, with 6 bases remaining between them. This CDR3 spans 11 amino acids. The CDR3 DNA reads as TGTGCCAGCAGTTATCTCTACGAGCAGTACTTC. As protein: CASSYLYEQYF.

The table lists this clone with many counts. A clone one base away is much larger, so this may be a read error. Other DNA sequences in this sample translate to the same CDR3. The CDR3 here is CASSIEGMNTEAFF. CDR3 bases: TGTGCCAGTAGTATTGAGGGGATGAACACTGAAGCTTTCTTT. This chain links TRBV19 with TRBJ1-1, with D tentatively TRBD1 (5 bases). Trimming left V 3 bases short and J 0 bases short, with 8 bases between. Germline assignment: CDR1 LNHDA and CDR2 SQIVND (reference sequence). The CDR3 runs to 14 residues. The variable domain in full, completed from reference TRBV19 and TRBJ1-1, reads DGGITQSPKYLFRKEGQNVTLSCEQNLNHDAMYWYRQDPGQGLRLIYYSQIVNDFQKGDIAEGYSVSREKKESFPLTVTSAQKNPTAFYLCASSIEGMNTEAFFGQGTRLTVV.

This clone was detected many times. The chain couples TRBV5-4 to TRBJ1-1; D is ambiguous. The CDR3 totals 13 residues. Per germline, CDR1 SGHNT and CDR2 YYREEE (reference sequence). V shed 4 bases and J shed 1 base, with 8 bases lying between them. CDR3 in amino acids: CASSVDRNTEAFF. The CDR3 DNA reads as TGTGCCAGCAGCGTAGATAGGAACACTGAAGCTTTCTTT.

CDR3 residues: CASSGGLSFEQYF. The CDR3 DNA sequence: TGTGCCAGCAGCGGGGGGCTCTCATTTGAGCAGTACTTC. The chain couples TRBV5-4 to TRBJ2-7; D possibly uses TRBD1 or TRBD2 (6 bases each). Between the trimmed V and J ends, which lost 4 bases and 7 bases, there was a span of 15 bases. The CDR3 totals 13 residues. CDR1 and CDR2 from the germline V gene are SGHNT and YYREEE (reference sequence).

This sequence joins TRBV7-2 and TRBJ2-7; tentative D call: TRBD1 (5 bases). Germline CDR1 is SGHTA and CDR2 is FQGNSA. This CDR3 contains 13 residues. Trimming cost V 5 bases and J 0 bases, with 8 bases left between them. This CDR3 reads CASSVGLSYEQYF. As DNA, the CDR3 is TGTGCCAGCAGCGTGGGGCTCTCCTACGAGCAGTACTTC.

In this sample, this clone turned up a few times. This chain joins TRBV14 and TRBJ2-5; D is uncertain. CDR3 length: 13 residues. Germline V gene data show CDR1 as SGHDN and CDR2 as FVKESK. V lost 4 bases, J lost 5 bases, and 11 bases lay in between. Written as DNA, the CDR3 is TGTGCCAGCAGCCTCACCCTAGGTGAGACCCAGTACTTC. This codes for CASSLTLGETQYF.

This clone has only a few counts. J is TRBJ2-3 and V is TRBV27; possible D gene TRBD1, 5 bases. This CDR3 spans 13 amino acids. Trimming removed 3 bases from V and 6 bases from J, with 10 bases in between. Germline V CDR1 and CDR2: MNHEY, SMNVEV (reference sequence). CDR3 bases: TGTGCCAGCAGTTTCAGGGATTTGGATACGCAGTATTTT. This encodes CASSFRDLDTQYF.

This chain joins TRBV2 and TRBJ2-3; the match to TRBD2 covers 9 bases. This CDR3 has 15 residues. From germline, CDR1 is SNHLY and CDR2 FYNNEI. J was trimmed by 1 base and V by 5 bases; bases with no gene match: 4. The CDR3 nucleotides are TGTGCCAGCAGTCGTAGACTAGCGGGCACAGATACGCAGTATTTT. It encodes CASSRRLAGTDTQYF.

This chain connects TRBV2 to TRBJ1-4; D uncertain. The CDR3 is made up of 15 amino acids. V lost 4 bases, J lost 0 bases, and 9 bases lay in between. The germline CDR1 and CDR2 sequences are SNHLY and FYNNEI. CDR3 in amino acids: CASSGYTATNEKLFF. As DNA, the CDR3 is TGTGCCAGCAGTGGCTACACCGCAACTAATGAAAAACTGTTTTTT.

The rearrangement uses TRBV5-8 and TRBJ2-4; D might be TRBD1 or TRBD2, each matching 5 bases. The CDR3 runs to 19 residues. Germline V lookup: CDR1 SGHTS, CDR2 YDEGEE. The V and J ends lost 4 bases and 6 bases respectively, with 29 bases between them. The CDR3 spells CASSTRWGTDLHWGNIQYF. The CDR3, as DNA: TGTGCCAGCAGCACACGGTGGGGGACGGACCTCCACTGGGGAAACATTCAGTACTTC.

This chain uses TRBV4-1 with TRBJ1-4; D call uncertain. CDR1 and CDR2 from the germline V gene are MGHRA and YSYEKL. The CDR3 sequence is 15 residues long. Between the trimmed V and J ends, which lost 0 bases and 2 bases, there was a span of 7 bases. The CDR3: CASSQDQVTNEKLFF. The CDR3 DNA reads TGCGCCAGCAGCCAAGACCAGGTCACTAATGAAAAACTGTTTTTT.

The chain has TRBV5-1 and TRBJ2-1, with D possibly matching TRBD2 (6 bases). CDR3 length: 16 residues. Germline lookup yields CDR1 SGHRS and CDR2 YFSETQ. V lost 1 base and J 7 bases, leaving 18 bases between the germline ends. The CDR3 sequence is CASSLRGAGNTNEQFF. CDR3 nucleotide sequence: TGCGCCAGCAGCTTGAGAGGCGCGGGGAACACTAATGAGCAGTTCTTC. The full variable domain, rest sourced from reference TRBV5-1 and TRBJ2-1, is KAGVTQTPRYLIKTRGQQVTLSCSPISGHRSVSWYQQTPGQGLQFLFEYFSETQRNKGNFPGRFSGRQFSNSRSEMNVSTLELGDSALYLCASSLRGAGNTNEQFFGPGTRLTVL.

The rearrangement joins TRBV6-6 to TRBJ2-6; no definite D call. The CDR3 loop spans 13 amino acids. CDR1 and CDR2 from the germline V gene are MNHNY and SVGAGI (reference sequence). Trimming left V 7 bases short and J 0 bases short, with 4 bases between. Written as DNA, the CDR3 is TGTGCCAGCATCAACTCTGGGGCCAACGTCCTGACTTTC. This encodes CASINSGANVLTF.

The genes are TRBV19 and TRBJ2-7; D is undetermined. Germline CDR1 LNHDA, CDR2 SQIVND (reference sequence). The CDR3 runs to 15 residues. The V gene lost 1 base and the J gene lost 0 bases, with 10 bases spanning the gap. This chain's CDR3 is CASSIGLFSSYEQYF. The DNA of the CDR3 is TGTGCCAGTAGTATAGGCCTATTTAGCTCCTACGAGCAGTACTTC. Together with reference TRBV19 and TRBJ2-7, the CDR3 gives the full variable domain: DGGITQSPKYLFRKEGQNVTLSCEQNLNHDAMYWYRQDPGQGLRLIYYSQIVNDFQKGDIAEGYSVSREKKESFPLTVTSAQKNPTAFYLCASSIGLFSSYEQYFGPGTRLTVT.

The gene calls are TRBV5-5 and TRBJ1-4, with TRBD1 matching 9 bases. J was trimmed by 8 bases and V by 2 bases; bases with no gene match: 10. The CDR3 totals 16 residues. CDR1 is SGHKS, CDR2 YYEKEE, per germline (reference sequence). Here the CDR3 DNA reads TGTGCCAGCAGCTTAACTCCGGGACAGGGTCAAGAAAAACTGTTTTTT. It yields the protein CASSLTPGQGQEKLFF.

V gene TRBV25-1 combines with J gene TRBJ2-3, with TRBD2 identical over 10 bases. Germline assignment: CDR1 MGHDK and CDR2 SYGVNS. The CDR3 spans 17 residues. The V gene end was trimmed by 6 bases and the J gene end by 1 base; junction bases not matched to a gene: 10. The CDR3 region has the DNA TGTGCCAGCAGCCTTAGTCCCGGGACTAGCGGCACAGATACGCAGTATTTT. Its protein is CASSLSPGTSGTDTQYF.

CDR3 nucleotides: TGTGCCAGCAGCCGAGGAGGGACCACAGATACGCAGTATTTT. Encoded protein: CASSRGGTTDTQYF. The rearrangement joins TRBV7-3 to TRBJ2-3; weak D call: TRBD2 (6 bases). Trimming stripped 5 bases from V and 2 bases from J, with 11 bases between. CDR1 is SGHTA, CDR2 FQGTGA, per germline. The CDR3 totals 14 residues.

The chain uses TRBV7-8 and TRBJ2-7; possibly TRBD2 for D (5 bases). Germline V gene lookup returns CDR1 SGHVS and CDR2 FQNEAQ. V shed 5 bases and J shed 0 bases, with 8 bases lying between them. The CDR3 sequence is 13 residues long. CDR3 sequence reads: CASSSDYSYEQYF. The CDR3 DNA follows: TGTGCCAGCAGCAGCGACTACTCCTACGAGCAGTACTTC.

This clone appeared a few times. The chain combines TRBV11-2 with TRBJ2-7; 8 nucleotides match TRBD1. The CDR3 is 14 residues long. V shed 3 bases and J 6 bases; nucleotides not matched to a gene: 7. Germline loops: CDR1 SGHAT, CDR2 FQNNGV. The CDR3 here is CASSLGTGAREQYF. Written as DNA, the CDR3 is TGTGCCAGCAGCTTGGGGACAGGAGCTCGCGAGCAGTACTTC.

The CDR3 reads CASSLWSEVVGYTF. In DNA form, the CDR3 reads TGTGCCAGCAGCTTGTGGTCGGAAGTCGTGGGCTACACCTTC. J is TRBJ1-2 and V is TRBV5-4, with D uncertain. Germline-derived CDR1 and CDR2 are SGHNT and YYREEE (reference sequence). Trimming left V 1 base short and J 8 bases short, with 15 bases between. The CDR3 covers 14 residues.

The chain couples TRBV5-8 to TRBJ2-1, with D possibly TRBD1 on 6 matching bases. The V gene lost 4 bases and the J gene lost 6 bases, with 17 bases spanning the gap. This CDR3 is built from 15 residues. Germline values: CDR1 SGHTS, CDR2 YDEGEE. The CDR3 DNA is TGTGCCAGCAGCCGTCGACAGGCTATCCCCAATGAGCAGTTCTTC. This sequence encodes CASSRRQAIPNEQFF.

The chain recombines TRBV9 with TRBJ1-6, with D possibly being TRBD1 (5 bases). Deletions cut 2 bases from V and 11 bases from J, with 11 bases between. This CDR3 contains 13 residues. CDR1 and CDR2 from the germline V gene are SGDLS and YYNGEE. The CDR3: CASSVSREPPLHF. DNA for the CDR3: TGTGCCAGCAGCGTTTCCAGGGAGCCACCCCTCCACTTT.

Written as DNA, the CDR3 is TGCGCCAGCAGCTTGACAGGGCGAGATGAAAAACTGTTTTTT. It translates to CASSLTGRDEKLFF. The V call is TRBV5-1, the J call TRBJ1-4; tentatively, D is TRBD1 (6 bases). This CDR3 region has 14 residues. Trimming stripped 1 base from V and 6 bases from J, with 10 bases between. Per germline, CDR1 SGHRS and CDR2 YFSETQ. The full variable domain, rest sourced from reference TRBV5-1 and TRBJ1-4, is KAGVTQTPRYLIKTRGQQVTLSCSPISGHRSVSWYQQTPGQGLQFLFEYFSETQRNKGNFPGRFSGRQFSNSRSEMNVSTLELGDSALYLCASSLTGRDEKLFFGSGTQLSVL.